One sample yielded the 8 T cell receptor beta chains listed below, sequenced in a study of early T cells in non-severe SARS-CoV-2 infection. Each CDR3 protein gets one entry after TCRdb re-called the 5' RACE reads with MiXCR. The sample shows 25,000 to 30,000 distinct CDR3 sequences, about 5.5% of them seen only once. Sequenced material: whole blood. These receptors were obtained from an adult who was a healthcare worker with PCR-confirmed SARS-CoV-2 infection or an uninfected control (not recorded which).

This clonotype was detected ten times or more. V is TRBV7-8 and J is TRBJ2-7, with D tentatively TRBD1 or TRBD2 (5 bases each). CDR1 is SGHVS and CDR2 is FQNEAQ in the germline V gene. V was cut by 5 bases and J by 2 bases, with 10 bases left in between. CDR3 length equals 13 residues. DNA for the CDR3: TGTGCCAGCAGCCCTCAGGGAGCCTACGAGCAGTACTTC. Its protein is CASSPQGAYEQYF.

This clonotype has at least ten counts. The chain joins TRBV28 to TRBJ2-1; 12 bases agree with TRBD2. V shed 6 bases and J 7 bases; nucleotides not matched to a gene: 10. The CDR3 contains 16 residues. Germline loops: CDR1 MDHEN, CDR2 SYDVKM. The CDR3 protein is CASRAASGRDWNEQFF. Written as DNA, the CDR3 is TGTGCCAGCAGGGCCGCTAGCGGGAGGGATTGGAATGAGCAGTTCTTC. Variable domain in full (rest from reference TRBV28 and TRBJ2-1): DVKVTQSSRYLVKRTGEKVFLECVQDMDHENMFWYRQDPGLGLRLIYFSYDVKMKEKGDIPEGYSVSREKKERFSLILESASTNQTSMYLCASRAASGRDWNEQFFGPGTRLTVL.

This clonotype was detected many times. The V and J genes are TRBV3-1 and TRBJ1-3; D unclear. Germline CDR1 and CDR2: LGHDT and YNNKEL (reference sequence). Trimming pared 4 bases from V and 0 bases from J, leaving 13 bases between. This CDR3 has 16 residues. The DNA for the CDR3 is TGTGCCAGCAGCCCGGCTTTGAAGTACTCTGGAAACACCATATATTTT. As protein: CASSPALKYSGNTIYF.

This clonotype was detected ten times or more. V is TRBV5-1 and J is TRBJ2-1; TRBD2 matches 14 bases. Germline values: CDR1 SGHRS, CDR2 YFSETQ. V shed 8 bases and J 9 bases; nucleotides not matched to a gene: 7. CDR3 length: 14 amino acids. The CDR3 loop is CASTGTSGSGEQFF. CDR3 nucleotides: TGCGCCAGTACCGGGACTAGCGGGAGCGGTGAGCAGTTCTTC.

To note about this clonotype: A much larger clone lies one base from this, so it may be a read error. The chain has TRBV11-2 and TRBJ2-7; 8 nucleotides match TRBD1. Germline CDR1 and CDR2: SGHAT and FQNNGV. The CDR3 extends over 16 amino acids. CDR3 in DNA: TGTGCCAACAGCTTAGCGCCGACAGGGGCTATGGGCGAGCAGTACTTC. Residues: CANSLAPTGAMGEQYF.

On this clonotype itself: A much larger clonotype is one base distant, so this may be a read error. The genes are TRBV3-1 and TRBJ2-7, with D perhaps TRBD2 (5 bases). Per the germline V gene, CDR1 is LGHDT and CDR2 is YNNKEL (reference sequence). The CDR3 extends over 15 amino acids. V was cut by 1 base and J by 0 bases, with 10 bases left in between. The CDR3 bases are TGTGCCAGCAGCCAAGTCAGGACTGCCTCCTACGAGCAGTACTTC. The encoded protein is CASSQVRTASYEQYF.

This clonotype turned up a few times. J is TRBJ2-7 and V is TRBV5-6, with 7 bases aligning to TRBD1. Per the germline V gene, CDR1 is SGHDT and CDR2 is YYEEEE. J gave up 2 bases and V 3 bases, and 8 bases lay outside the gene matches. There are 15 residues in the CDR3. The CDR3 loop is CASSSYIGQAYEQYF. The CDR3 coding sequence is TGTGCCAGCAGCTCGTATATCGGACAGGCCTACGAGCAGTACTTC.

This clonotype was detected a few times. V is TRBV2 and J is TRBJ2-3, with a weak D call TRBD2 (6 bases). Germline V gene data show CDR1 as SNHLY and CDR2 as FYNNEI. CDR3 length: 13 amino acids. V dropped 6 bases and J dropped 2 bases, with 9 bases sitting between them. CDR3 amino acids: CASRGTFTDTQYF. The CDR3 DNA is TGTGCCAGCAGGGGGACTTTCACAGATACGCAGTATTTT.